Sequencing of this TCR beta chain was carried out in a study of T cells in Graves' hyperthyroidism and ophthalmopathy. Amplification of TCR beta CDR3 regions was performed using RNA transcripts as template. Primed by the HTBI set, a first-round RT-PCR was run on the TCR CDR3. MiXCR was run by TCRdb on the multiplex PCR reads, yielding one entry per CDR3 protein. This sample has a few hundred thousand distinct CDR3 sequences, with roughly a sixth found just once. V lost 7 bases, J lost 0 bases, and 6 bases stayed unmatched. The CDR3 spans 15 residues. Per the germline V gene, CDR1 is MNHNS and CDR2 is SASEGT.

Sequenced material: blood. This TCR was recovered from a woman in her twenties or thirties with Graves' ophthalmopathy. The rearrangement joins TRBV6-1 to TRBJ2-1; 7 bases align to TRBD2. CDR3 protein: CASKARENSYNEQFF. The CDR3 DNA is TGTGCCAGCAAGGCGCGGGAGAACTCCTACAATGAGCAGTTCTTC.